This T cell receptor beta chain originates from a study of Ad26.COV2.S vaccination and SARS-CoV-2 variants. Regarding treatment: 15 to 20 received Ad26.COV2.S at low or high dose, single or two shots; several received placebo; per-sample allocation not given. Collection of the samples took place on day 63 after the first injection of vaccine or placebo. The repertoire was sequenced with immunoSEQ multiplex PCR; TCRdb's copy has only in-frame clones and lacks some. The table has fewer than 600,000 clones, 80% to 90% seen once. V trimming: 3 bases; J trimming: 8 bases; junction bases outside the gene matches: 8. CDR1 SGDLS and CDR2 YYNGEE come from the germline V gene. CDR3 length: 15 residues. In its sample, this clone was seen once. The antigen is undetermined. Findings and limits, study-wide: Using TCR breadth and depth analyses may have led to underestimated total T cell responses.

The specimen was peripheral blood, collected in a trial of Ad26.COV2.S vaccine versus placebo. The J gene is TRBJ1-4, the V gene TRBV9, with 9 bases lining up with TRBD1. This receptor was identified in a person between 18 and 65 years old who received the Ad26.COV2.S COVID-19 vaccine or a placebo. CDR3 DNA sequence: TGTGCCAGCAGCGCCAGGACAGGGGTAGGGGAAAAACTGTTTTTT. Protein product: CASSARTGVGEKLFF.